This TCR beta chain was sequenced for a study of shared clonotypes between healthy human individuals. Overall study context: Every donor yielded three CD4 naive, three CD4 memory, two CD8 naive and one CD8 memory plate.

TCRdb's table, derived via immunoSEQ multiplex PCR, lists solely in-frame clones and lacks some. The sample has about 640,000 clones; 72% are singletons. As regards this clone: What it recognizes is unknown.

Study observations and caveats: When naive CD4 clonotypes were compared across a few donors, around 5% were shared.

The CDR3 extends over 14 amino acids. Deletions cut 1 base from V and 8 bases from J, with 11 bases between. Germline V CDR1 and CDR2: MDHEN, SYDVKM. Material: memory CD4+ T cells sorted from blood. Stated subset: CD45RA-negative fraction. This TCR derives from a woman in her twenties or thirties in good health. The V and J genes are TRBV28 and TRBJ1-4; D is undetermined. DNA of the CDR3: TGTGCCAGCAGTTTATCGGCCCGAAAGGAAAAACTGTTTTTT. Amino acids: CASSLSARKEKLFF.